This TCR beta chain was sequenced in a study of shared clonotypes between healthy human individuals. As concerns this clone: Its antigen is still unknown.

CD8 memory comprised CD45RO+ plus CCR7-negative CD45RA+ TemRA cells. Each subset's genomic DNA was shared equally among a number of immunoSEQ plates. For sorted subsets, roughly 210 ng DNA per replicate equaled 33,000 or so T cell genomes. Libraries were prepared by immunoSEQ multiplex PCR; TCRdb keeps only in-frame clonotypes and omits some of them. The sample has approximately 95,000 clones; less than 80% are singletons. The CDR3 totals 15 residues. Per germline, CDR1 SGHNT and CDR2 YYREEE (reference sequence). Between the trimmed V and J ends, which lost 4 bases and 5 bases, there was a span of 19 bases. Study-wide points: Naive subsets generally exceeded memory subsets in estimated richness.

Input material: memory CD8+ T cells sorted from blood. Subset in this sample: CD45RO+ cells pooled with CCR7-negative TemRA cells. V usage is TRBV5-4 and J usage is TRBJ2-7; D is tentatively TRBD1 or TRBD2 (5 bases each). The sequence derives from a man younger than 40 in good health. CDR3 amino acids: CASSRVGELSDEQYF. CDR3 nucleotides: TGTGCCAGCAGCCGTGTGGGGGAGTTGAGCGACGAGCAGTACTTC.